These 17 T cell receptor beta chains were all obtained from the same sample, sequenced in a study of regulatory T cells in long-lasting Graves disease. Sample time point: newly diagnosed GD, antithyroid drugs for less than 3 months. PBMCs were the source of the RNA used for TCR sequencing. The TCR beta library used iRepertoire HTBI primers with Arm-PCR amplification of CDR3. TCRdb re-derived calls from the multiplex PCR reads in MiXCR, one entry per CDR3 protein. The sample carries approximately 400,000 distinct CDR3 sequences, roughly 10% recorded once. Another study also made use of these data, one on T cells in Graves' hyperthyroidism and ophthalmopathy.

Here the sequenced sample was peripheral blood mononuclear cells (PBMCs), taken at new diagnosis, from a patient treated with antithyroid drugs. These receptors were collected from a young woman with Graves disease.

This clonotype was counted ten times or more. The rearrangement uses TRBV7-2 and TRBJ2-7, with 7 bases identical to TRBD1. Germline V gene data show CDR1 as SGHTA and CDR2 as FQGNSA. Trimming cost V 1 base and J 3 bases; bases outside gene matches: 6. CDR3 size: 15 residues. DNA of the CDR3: TGTGCCAGCAGCTTAGAGGAACAGGGGATCTACGAGCAGTACTTC. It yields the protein CASSLEEQGIYEQYF.

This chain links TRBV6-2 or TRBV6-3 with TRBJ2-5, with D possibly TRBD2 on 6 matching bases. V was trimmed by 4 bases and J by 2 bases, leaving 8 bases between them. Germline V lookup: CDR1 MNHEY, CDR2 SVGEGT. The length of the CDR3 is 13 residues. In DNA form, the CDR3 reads TGTGCCAGCAGTTTGACTAGACAAGAGACCCAGTACTTC. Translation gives CASSLTRQETQYF.

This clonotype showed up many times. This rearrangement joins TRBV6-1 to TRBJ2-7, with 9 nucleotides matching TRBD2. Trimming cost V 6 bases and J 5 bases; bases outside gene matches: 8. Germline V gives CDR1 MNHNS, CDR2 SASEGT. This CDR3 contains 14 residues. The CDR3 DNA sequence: TGTGCCAGCAGGTGGACTAGCGTGACGAACGAGCAGTACTTC. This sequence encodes CASRWTSVTNEQYF.

The CDR3 DNA follows: TGCAGCGTTGTCGTGGATTTATACGAGCAGTACTTC. It encodes CSVVVDLYEQYF. The chain couples TRBV29-1 to TRBJ2-7; no firm D call. The V gene's germline CDR1 is SQVTM and CDR2 ANQGSEA. There are 12 residues in the CDR3. V lost 4 bases and J 4 bases, leaving 11 bases between the germline ends.

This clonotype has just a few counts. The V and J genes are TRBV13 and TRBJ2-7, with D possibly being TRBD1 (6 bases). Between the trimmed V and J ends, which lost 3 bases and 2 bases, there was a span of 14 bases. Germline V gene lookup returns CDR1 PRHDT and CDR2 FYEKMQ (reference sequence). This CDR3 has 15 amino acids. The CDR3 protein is CASSLEGQLTYEQYF. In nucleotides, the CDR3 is TGTGCCAGCAGCTTGGAAGGACAGCTTACCTACGAGCAGTACTTC.

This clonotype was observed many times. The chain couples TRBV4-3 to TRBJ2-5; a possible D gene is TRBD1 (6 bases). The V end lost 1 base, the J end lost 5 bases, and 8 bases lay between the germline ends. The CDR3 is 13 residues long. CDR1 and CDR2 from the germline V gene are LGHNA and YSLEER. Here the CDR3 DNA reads TGCGCCAGCAGCCAAGGGACAGTCGAGACCCAGTACTTC. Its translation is CASSQGTVETQYF.

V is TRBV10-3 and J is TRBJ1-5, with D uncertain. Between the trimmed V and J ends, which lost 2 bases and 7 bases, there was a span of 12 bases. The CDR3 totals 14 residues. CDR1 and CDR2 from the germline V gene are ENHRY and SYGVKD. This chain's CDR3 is CAISEEQNAQPQHF. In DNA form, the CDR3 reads TGTGCCATCAGTGAGGAACAGAATGCCCAGCCCCAGCATTTT.

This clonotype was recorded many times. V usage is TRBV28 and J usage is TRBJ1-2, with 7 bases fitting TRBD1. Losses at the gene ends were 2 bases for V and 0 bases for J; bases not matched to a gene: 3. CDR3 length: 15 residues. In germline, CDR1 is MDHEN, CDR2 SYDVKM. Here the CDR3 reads CASSLAGGPNYGYTF. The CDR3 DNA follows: TGTGCCAGCAGTTTAGCAGGGGGACCTAACTATGGCTACACCTTC.

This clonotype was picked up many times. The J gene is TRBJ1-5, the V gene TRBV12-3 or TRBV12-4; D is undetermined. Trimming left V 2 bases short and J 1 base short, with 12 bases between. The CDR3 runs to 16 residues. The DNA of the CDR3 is TGTGCCAGCAGTTTAAAGGGATCGGAAAGCAATCAGCCCCAGCATTTT. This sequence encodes CASSLKGSESNQPQHF.

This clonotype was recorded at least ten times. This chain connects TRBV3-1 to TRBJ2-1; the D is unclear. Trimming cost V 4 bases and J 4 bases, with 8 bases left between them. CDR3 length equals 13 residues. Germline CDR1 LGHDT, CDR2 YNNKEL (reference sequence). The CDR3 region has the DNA TGTGCCAGCAGCCTCGACGGTTACAATGAGCAGTTCTTC. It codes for CASSLDGYNEQFF.

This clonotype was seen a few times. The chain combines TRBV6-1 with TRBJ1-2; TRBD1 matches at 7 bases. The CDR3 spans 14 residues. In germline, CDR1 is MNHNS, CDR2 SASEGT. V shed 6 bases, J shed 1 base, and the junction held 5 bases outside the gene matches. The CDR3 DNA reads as TGTGCCAGCAGGAAGCAGGGGGATAACTATGGCTACACCTTC. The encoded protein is CASRKQGDNYGYTF.

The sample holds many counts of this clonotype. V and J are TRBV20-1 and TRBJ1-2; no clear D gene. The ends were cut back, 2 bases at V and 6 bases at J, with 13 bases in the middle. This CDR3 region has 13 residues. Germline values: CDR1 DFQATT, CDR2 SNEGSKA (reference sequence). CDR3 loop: CSARSWELDGYTF. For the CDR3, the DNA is TGCAGTGCTAGAAGCTGGGAATTGGATGGCTACACCTTC.

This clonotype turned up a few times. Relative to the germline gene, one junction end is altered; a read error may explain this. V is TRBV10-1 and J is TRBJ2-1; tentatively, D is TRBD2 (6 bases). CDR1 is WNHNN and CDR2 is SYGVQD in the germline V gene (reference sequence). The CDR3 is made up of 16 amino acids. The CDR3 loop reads CASGESASVAYNEQFF. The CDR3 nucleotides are TGCGCCAGCGGTGAGTCGGCTAGCGTAGCCTACAATGAGCAGTTCTTC.

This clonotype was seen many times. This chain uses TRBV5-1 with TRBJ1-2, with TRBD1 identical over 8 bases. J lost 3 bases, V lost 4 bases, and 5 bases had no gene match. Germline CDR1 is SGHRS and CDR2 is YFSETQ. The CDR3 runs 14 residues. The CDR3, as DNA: TGCGCCAGCAGCCCTATGACAGGGGACTATGGCTACACCTTC. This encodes CASSPMTGDYGYTF.

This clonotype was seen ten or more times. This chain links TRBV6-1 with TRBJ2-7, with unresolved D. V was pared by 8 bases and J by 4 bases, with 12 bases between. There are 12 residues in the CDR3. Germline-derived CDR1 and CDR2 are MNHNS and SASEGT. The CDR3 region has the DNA TGTGCCAGCGGATTGACTTTGTACGAGCAGTACTTC. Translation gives CASGLTLYEQYF.

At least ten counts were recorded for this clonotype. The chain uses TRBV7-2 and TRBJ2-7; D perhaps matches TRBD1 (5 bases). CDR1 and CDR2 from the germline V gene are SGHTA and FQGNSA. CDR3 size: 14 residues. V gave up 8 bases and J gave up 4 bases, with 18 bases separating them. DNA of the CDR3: TGTGCCAGCTCCCAGGGAATGGGTTTGTACGAGCAGTACTTC. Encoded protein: CASSQGMGLYEQYF.

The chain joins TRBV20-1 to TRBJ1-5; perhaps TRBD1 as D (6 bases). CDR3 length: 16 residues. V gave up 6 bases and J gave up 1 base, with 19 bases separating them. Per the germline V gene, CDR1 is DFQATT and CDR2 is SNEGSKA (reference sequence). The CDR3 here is CSASILGGTSNQPQHF. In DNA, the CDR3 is TGCAGTGCCTCAATCCTAGGCGGGACAAGCAATCAGCCCCAGCATTTT.